These 10 T cell receptor beta chains were all obtained from the same sample, sequenced in a study of tumor-infiltrating lymphocytes in primary liver carcinoma. Making TCR beta cDNA involved roughly 0.55 ug total RNA and a constant-region primer. Libraries of TCR beta came from three nested multiplex PCR rounds with slightly modified ARM-PCR. The first two PCR rounds used TRBV1-TRBV30 primers with a Cbeta primer, 10 cycles each. TCRdb re-called the multiplex PCR reads through MiXCR, storing one row per CDR3 protein. Of 300,000 to 400,000 distinct CDR3 sequences listed, 65% are singletons. Alongside blood RNA obtained from unsorted whole blood, germline DNA was also extracted. Source material: peripheral blood. These receptors came from a man aged 35 to 55 with primary liver carcinoma and hepatitis B virus infection.

This clonotype showed up just once. A read error may explain this, as a much larger clone is one base away. The chain couples TRBV4-1 to TRBJ2-7, with a tentative D call TRBD1 (5 bases). Trimming left V 4 bases short and J 4 bases short, with 17 bases between. This CDR3 has 15 residues. The V gene's germline CDR1 is MGHRA and CDR2 YSYEKL. The CDR3 protein is CASSLVPEQDYEQYF. Here the CDR3 DNA reads TGCGCCAGCAGCCTCGTACCGGAACAGGATTACGAGCAGTACTTC.

This clonotype was found once. A read error may explain this, as a much larger clone is one base away. The chain uses TRBV6-5 and TRBJ1-2; 10 bases fit TRBD1. Per germline, CDR1 MNHEY and CDR2 SVGAGI. Trimming at V came to 5 bases and at J to 6 bases, leaving 3 bases not matched to a gene. The CDR3 is 13 residues long. CDR3 loop: CASSRQGAHGYTF. DNA for the CDR3: TGTGCCAGCAGTAGACAGGGGGCACATGGCTACACCTTC.

On this clonotype itself: A much more abundant neighbour one base away suggests this may be a read error. The chain employs TRBV5-5 and TRBJ1-1; D remains unclear. The CDR3 extends over 14 amino acids. CDR1 and CDR2 (germline): SGHKS, YYEKEE (reference sequence). V shed 0 bases and J shed 1 base, with 7 bases lying between them. The CDR3 here is CASSLDIENTEAFF. The DNA of the CDR3 is TGTGCCAGCAGCTTGGATATTGAGAACACTGAAGCTTTCTTT.

On this clonotype: Since a much larger clone is just one base distant, this may be a read error. The V gene is TRBV6-2 or TRBV6-3, the J gene TRBJ2-7; 9 bases match TRBD2. Per germline, CDR1 MNHEY and CDR2 SVGEGT. With 2 bases clipped from V and 5 bases from J, the junction kept 10 bases outside the gene matches. The CDR3 has 16 residues. CDR3 region: CASSYATSGLTDEQYF. The CDR3 region has the DNA TGTGCCAGCAGTTACGCCACTAGCGGGTTAACGGACGAGCAGTACTTC.

The chain combines TRBV11-2 with TRBJ2-4, with TRBD2 as a possible D gene (5 bases). CDR1 and CDR2 from the germline V gene are SGHAT and FQNNGV. This CDR3 region has 16 residues. V shed 10 bases and J shed 1 base, with 20 bases lying between them. The CDR3 here is CANSYLRGMAKNIQYF. The CDR3 DNA reads TGTGCCAACAGTTACTTGAGAGGGATGGCCAAAAACATTCAGTACTTC. The full variable domain, completed using reference TRBV11-2 and TRBJ2-4, is EAGVAQSPRYKIIEKRQSVAFWCNPISGHATLYWYQQILGQGPKLLIQFQNNGVVDDSQLPKDRFSAERLKGVDSTLKIQPAKLEDSAVYLCANSYLRGMAKNIQYFGAGTRLSVL.

The V call is TRBV28, the J call TRBJ1-2; 7 nucleotides line up with TRBD1. CDR1 and CDR2 from the germline V gene are MDHEN and SYDVKM. The CDR3 runs to 13 residues. V gave up 7 bases and J gave up 4 bases; unmatched junction bases: 6. The CDR3 sequence is CASNQQGIYGYTF. In DNA form, the CDR3 reads TGTGCCAGCAACCAACAGGGGATCTATGGCTACACCTTC.

With regard to this clonotype: Being one base from a much bigger clone, this may be a read error. The V call is TRBV4-2, the J call TRBJ2-6; no clear D. From germline, CDR1 is LGHNA and CDR2 YNFKEQ. The length of the CDR3 is 18 residues. The CDR3 sequence is CGSSQDPSSISGANVLTF. In DNA form, the CDR3 reads TGTGGCAGCAGCCAAGACCCCTCCAGCATCTCTGGGGCCAACGTCCTGACTTTC.

The J gene is TRBJ2-1, the V gene TRBV28, with D unclear. The V gene's germline CDR1 is MDHEN and CDR2 SYDVKM. Trimming left V 4 bases short and J 0 bases short, with 19 bases between. The CDR3 covers 18 residues. This CDR3 reads CASSYGSLFSSSYNEQFF. As DNA, the CDR3 is TGTGCCAGCAGTTACGGGTCACTGTTTTCGAGCTCCTACAATGAGCAGTTCTTC.

This clonotype was counted ten times or more. The chain is built from TRBV4-2 and TRBJ2-1; a possible D gene is TRBD2 (5 bases). Germline V gene data show CDR1 as LGHNA and CDR2 as YNFKEQ. This CDR3 has 15 amino acids. Deletions cut 1 base from V and 4 bases from J, with 11 bases between. CDR3 region: CASSQGTGVYNEQFF. The CDR3 nucleotides are TGTGCCAGCAGCCAAGGGACTGGCGTATACAATGAGCAGTTCTTC.

To note about this clonotype: One junction end does not reproduce the germline sequence, and a read error may be involved. The chain employs TRBV11-2 and TRBJ2-7; D call uncertain. CDR1 is SGHAT and CDR2 is FQNNGV in the germline V gene. This CDR3 spans 12 amino acids. In nucleotides, the CDR3 is TGTGCCAGCAGCCCCTTACATTACGAGCAGTATTTC. It specifies CASSPLHYEQYF. Variable domain in full (rest from reference TRBV11-2 and TRBJ2-7): EAGVAQSPRYKIIEKRQSVAFWCNPISGHATLYWYQQILGQGPKLLIQFQNNGVVDDSQLPKDRFSAERLKGVDSTLKIQPAKLEDSAVYLCASSPLHYEQYFGPGTRLTVT.